Detailed here is one T cell receptor beta chain. No antigen is known for it. This CDR3 comprises 16 residues. Using a J-beta primer mix together with a sample-barcoded 5' primer, a second PCR was run for 7 to 11 cycles. TCRdb re-called the 5' RACE reads with MiXCR, one entry per CDR3 protein. Among more than 600,000 distinct CDR3 sequences, roughly 25% were seen once, and the ten largest hold under 9.5%. The record originates from a study of blood T cells in healthy people across ages. Study-level results: Not knowing donor CMV status may have confounded expanded clonotype changes.

A further study also used this sample, focusing on T cells of mothers and their children.

The sample was blood. This clonotype originated in a boy aged 5-17 years in good health. The V and J genes are TRBV21-1 and TRBJ2-3; the D call of TRBD1 is as the table states it, not checked on the DNA. TRBV21-1 is a known pseudogene. The CDR3 DNA is TGTGCCAGCAGCAAGAGGGGAAATAGGGGAACAGATACGCAGTATTTT. It translates to CASSKRGNRGTDTQYF.